This TCR beta chain was recorded in a study of blood T cells in healthy people across ages. V shed 0 bases and J shed 6 bases, with 9 bases lying between them. There are 14 residues in the CDR3. Germline V gene lookup returns CDR1 SGHRS and CDR2 YFSETQ. Through a sample-barcoded 5' primer and a J-beta primer mix, a second PCR was run for roughly 7 to 12 cycles. One entry per CDR3 protein results from TCRdb running MiXCR on the 5' RACE reads. Counted here are around 990,000 distinct CDR3 sequences, around two fifths occurring once; the ten biggest clones make up about 12%. This clonotype was seen a few times.

This TCR was sampled from a man aged 18 to 30 in good health. The rearrangement joins TRBV5-1 to TRBJ1-4; unclear D gene. Material for sequencing was blood. The CDR3 sequence: CASSLASGDEKLFF. The CDR3 nucleotides read TGCGCCAGCAGCTTGGCATCCGGGGATGAAAAACTGTTTTTT. Combining the CDR3 with reference TRBV5-1 and TRBJ1-4 gives the whole variable domain KAGVTQTPRYLIKTRGQQVTLSCSPISGHRSVSWYQQTPGQGLQFLFEYFSETQRNKGNFPGRFSGRQFSNSRSEMNVSTLELGDSALYLCASSLASGDEKLFFGSGTQLSVL.